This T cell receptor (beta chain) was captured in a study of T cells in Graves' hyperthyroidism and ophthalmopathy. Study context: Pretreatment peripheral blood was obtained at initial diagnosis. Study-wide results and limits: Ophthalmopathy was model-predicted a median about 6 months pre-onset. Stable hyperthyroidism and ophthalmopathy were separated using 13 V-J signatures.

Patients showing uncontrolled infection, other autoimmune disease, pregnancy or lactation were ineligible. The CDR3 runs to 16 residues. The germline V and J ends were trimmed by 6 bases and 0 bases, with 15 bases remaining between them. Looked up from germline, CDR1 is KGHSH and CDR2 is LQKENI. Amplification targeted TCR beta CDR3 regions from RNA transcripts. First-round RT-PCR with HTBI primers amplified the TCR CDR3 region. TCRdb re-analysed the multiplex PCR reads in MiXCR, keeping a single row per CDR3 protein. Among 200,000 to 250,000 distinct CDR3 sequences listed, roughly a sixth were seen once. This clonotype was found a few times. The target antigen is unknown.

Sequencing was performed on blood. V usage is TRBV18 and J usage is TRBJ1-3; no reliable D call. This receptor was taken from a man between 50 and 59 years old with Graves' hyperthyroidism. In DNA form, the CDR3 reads TGTGCCAGCTCGGATAACTCATTGAGCTCTGGAAACACCATATATTTT. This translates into CASSDNSLSSGNTIYF.